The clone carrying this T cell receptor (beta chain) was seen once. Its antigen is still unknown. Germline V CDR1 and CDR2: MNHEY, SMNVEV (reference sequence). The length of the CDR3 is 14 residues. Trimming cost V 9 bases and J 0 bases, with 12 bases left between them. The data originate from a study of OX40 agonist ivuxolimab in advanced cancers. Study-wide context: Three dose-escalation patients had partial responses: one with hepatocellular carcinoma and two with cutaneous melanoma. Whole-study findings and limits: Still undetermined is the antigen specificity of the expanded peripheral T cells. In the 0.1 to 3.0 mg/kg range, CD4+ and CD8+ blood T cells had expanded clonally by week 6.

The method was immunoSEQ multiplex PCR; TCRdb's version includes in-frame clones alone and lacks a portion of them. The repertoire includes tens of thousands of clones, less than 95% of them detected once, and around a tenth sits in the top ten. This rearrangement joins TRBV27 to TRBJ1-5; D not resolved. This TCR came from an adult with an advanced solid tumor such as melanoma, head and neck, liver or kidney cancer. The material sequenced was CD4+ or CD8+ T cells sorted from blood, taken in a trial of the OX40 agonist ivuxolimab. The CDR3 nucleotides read TGTGCCAGTGCTGAGATGGATAGCAATCAGCCCCAGCATTTT. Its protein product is CASAEMDSNQPQHF.